The TCR beta chain described here comes from a study of regulatory dendritic cells for organ transplantation. Generated by immunoSEQ multiplex PCR, the TCRdb table keeps only in-frame clones and is missing some. This sample has more than 9,500 clones; nearly 90% occur once, and the top ten carry approximately 0.22%. V shed 6 bases, J shed 4 bases, and the junction held 15 bases outside the gene matches. Germline CDR1 is SGHTS and CDR2 is YDEGEE. The CDR3 sequence is 16 residues long. CFSE-labeled sorted T cells met regulatory or mature dendritic cells for under 6 days. This clone was counted a few times. Antigen unknown.

Sequenced sample: naive CD8+ T cells from blood cultured with regulatory dendritic cells. Noted subset: CD45RA+ naive T cells. The source of this sequence is a human donor in good health. The rearrangement links TRBV5-8 to TRBJ2-5; 7 bases align to TRBD1. CDR3 in amino acids: CASTIGGTVVLETQYF. CDR3 nucleotides: TGTGCCAGCACCATAGGGGGCACAGTGGTTTTAGAGACCCAGTACTTC.